This is a list of T cell receptor beta chains from one sample in a study of T cell responses to AZD1222 COVID-19 vaccine. The assay was immunoSEQ multiplex PCR, and TCRdb's table has in-frame clones only and misses some. The data contain around 120,000 clones, 92% of them singletons. The material sequenced was peripheral blood, taken on day 0 of AZD1222 vaccination. All receptors derive from an adult in good health. Both conserved end residues are part of each CDR3.

v_gene | CDR3aa
TRBV28 | CASSSLAHLVGQYF
TRBV2 | CASTEGGNTEAFF
TRBV11-3 | CASSLGRGSDEKLFF
TRBV3-1/TRBV3-2 | CASSPVRWRVSTDTQYF
TRBV28 | CASSPGGQGPLIQYF
TRBV4-1 | CASSHGGGVPEQYF
TRBV18 | CASSPQETQYF
TRBV28 | CASGNRGTEAFF
TRBV5-6 | CASSAGQYGYTF
TRBV14 | CASSQEYRVEQFF
TRBV5-5 | CASSLAARRYEQYF
TRBV6-5 | CASSQTLAGGNEQFF
TRBV28 | CASSLRYRASNQPQHF
TRBV6-2/TRBV6-3 | CASSYDRASSYEQYF
TRBV7-9 | CASRRQGETEAFF
TRBV5-8 | CASSRLAGETQYF
TRBV30 | CAWSQETQYF
TRBV7-9 | CASSKTGDSYGYTF
TRBV14 | CASSRIGQEAFF
TRBV7-9 | CASSQRRAGVGYEQYF
TRBV6-1 | CASSDPRGTEAFF
TRBV5-1 | CASSLWTSAGNEQFF
TRBV12-3/TRBV12-4 | CASSLWDQETQYF
TRBV28 | CASSYRGRGSYNSPLHF
TRBV10-1 | CASNWDRIGGTIYF
TRBV12-2 | CASRSRTPGLAGKSYEQYF
TRBV7-2 | CASSLLAGFTYEQYF
TRBV28 | CASSLGQGGWQPQHF
TRBV7-2 | CASSHNTARPGNTIYF
TRBV11-2 | CASSLDFQSTEAFF
TRBV7-2 | CASSLVASGRVHNEQFF
TRBV27 | CATRDGDMNTEAFF
TRBV14 | CASSQELSYGYTF
TRBV5-6 | CASSLDLSDMYGYTF
TRBV10-1 | CASSEEQGGTDTQYF
TRBV19 | CASSLDTEAFF
TRBV7-7 | CASSSNPGTNEQFF
TRBV19 | CASSPTSGRTDTQYF
TRBV18 | CASSPDGHSRTIYF
TRBV27 | CASSQTGGFRSWDLHF
TRBV28 | CASSPGRGFNQPQHF